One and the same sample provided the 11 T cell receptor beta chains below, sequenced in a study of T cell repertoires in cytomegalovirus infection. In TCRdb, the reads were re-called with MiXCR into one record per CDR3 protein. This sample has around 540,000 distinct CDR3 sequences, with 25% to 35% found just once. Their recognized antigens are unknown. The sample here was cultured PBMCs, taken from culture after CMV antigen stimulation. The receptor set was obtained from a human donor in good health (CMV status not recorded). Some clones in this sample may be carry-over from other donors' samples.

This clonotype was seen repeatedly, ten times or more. The CDR3, as DNA: TGTGCCAGCAGCTTAGCAGCGGGAGACTCCTACGAGCAGTACTTC. The encoded protein is CASSLAAGDSYEQYF. This chain uses TRBV7-2 with TRBJ2-7; TRBD2 matches 8 bases. With V trimmed by 0 bases and J by 0 bases, 1 base remained unmatched. The CDR3 is made up of 15 amino acids. Germline V lookup: CDR1 SGHTA, CDR2 FQGNSA.

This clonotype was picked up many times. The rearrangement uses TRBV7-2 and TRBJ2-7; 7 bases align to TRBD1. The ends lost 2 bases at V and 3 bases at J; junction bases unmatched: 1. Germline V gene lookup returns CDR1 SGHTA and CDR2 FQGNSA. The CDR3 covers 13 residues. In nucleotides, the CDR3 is TGTGCCAGCAGCTTAAACAGGGGCTACGAGCAGTACTTC. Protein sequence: CASSLNRGYEQYF.

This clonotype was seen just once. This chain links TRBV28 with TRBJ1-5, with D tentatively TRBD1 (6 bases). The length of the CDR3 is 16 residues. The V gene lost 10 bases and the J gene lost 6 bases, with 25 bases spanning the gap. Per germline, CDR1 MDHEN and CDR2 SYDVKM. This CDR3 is CATGGEGQWGGQPQHF. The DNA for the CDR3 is TGTGCCACAGGAGGGGAAGGACAGTGGGGGGGTCAGCCCCAGCATTTT. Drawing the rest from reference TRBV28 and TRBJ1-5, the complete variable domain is DVKVTQSSRYLVKRTGEKVFLECVQDMDHENMFWYRQDPGLGLRLIYFSYDVKMKEKGDIPEGYSVSREKKERFSLILESASTNQTSMYLCATGGEGQWGGQPQHFGDGTRLSIL.

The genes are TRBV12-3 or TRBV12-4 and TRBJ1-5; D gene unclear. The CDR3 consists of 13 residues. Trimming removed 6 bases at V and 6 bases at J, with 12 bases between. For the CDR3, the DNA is TGTGCCAGCAGACTGGGAGGCGTTCAGCCCCAGCATTTT. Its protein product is CASRLGGVQPQHF.

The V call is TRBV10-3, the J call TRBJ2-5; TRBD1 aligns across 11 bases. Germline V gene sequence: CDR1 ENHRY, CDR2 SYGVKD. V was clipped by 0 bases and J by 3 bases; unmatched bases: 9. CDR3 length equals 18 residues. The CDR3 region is CAISESRGQGAKKETQYF. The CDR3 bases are TGTGCCATCAGTGAGTCGAGAGGACAGGGGGCCAAAAAAGAGACCCAGTACTTC.

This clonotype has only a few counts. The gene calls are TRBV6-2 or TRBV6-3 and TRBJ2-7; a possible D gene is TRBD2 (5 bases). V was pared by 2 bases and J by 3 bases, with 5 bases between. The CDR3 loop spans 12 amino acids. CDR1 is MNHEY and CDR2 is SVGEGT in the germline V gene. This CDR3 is CASSYRGYEQYF. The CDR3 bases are TGTGCCAGCAGTTACCGGGGCTACGAGCAGTACTTC.

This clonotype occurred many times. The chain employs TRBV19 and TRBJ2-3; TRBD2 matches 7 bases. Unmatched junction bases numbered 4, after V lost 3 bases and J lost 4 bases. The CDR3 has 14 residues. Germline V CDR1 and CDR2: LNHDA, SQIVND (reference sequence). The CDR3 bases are TGTGCCAGTAGTATCGGACTAGTATCAGATACGCAGTATTTT. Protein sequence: CASSIGLVSDTQYF.

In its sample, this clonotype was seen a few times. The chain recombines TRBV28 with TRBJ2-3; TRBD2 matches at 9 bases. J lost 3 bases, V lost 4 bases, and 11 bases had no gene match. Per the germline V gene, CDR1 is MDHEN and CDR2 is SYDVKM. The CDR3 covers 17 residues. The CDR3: CASSSVLAGSGTDTQYF. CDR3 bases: TGTGCCAGCAGTTCGGTTCTAGCGGGATCGGGTACAGATACGCAGTATTTT.

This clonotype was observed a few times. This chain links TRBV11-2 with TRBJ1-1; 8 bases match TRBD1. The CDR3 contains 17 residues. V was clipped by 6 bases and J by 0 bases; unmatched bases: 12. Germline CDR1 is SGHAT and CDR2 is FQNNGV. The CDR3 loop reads CASSRTLTGELNTEAFF. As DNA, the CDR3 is TGTGCCAGCAGTCGGACTCTGACAGGGGAGTTGAACACTGAAGCTTTCTTT.

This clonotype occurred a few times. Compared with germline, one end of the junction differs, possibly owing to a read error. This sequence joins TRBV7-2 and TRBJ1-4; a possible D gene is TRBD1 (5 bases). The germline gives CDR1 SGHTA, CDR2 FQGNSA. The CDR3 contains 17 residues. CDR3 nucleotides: TGTGCCAGCAGCTTAGAAGGGGTTACGATTACTAGTGAAAAACTGTTTTTT. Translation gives CASSLEGVTITSEKLFF.

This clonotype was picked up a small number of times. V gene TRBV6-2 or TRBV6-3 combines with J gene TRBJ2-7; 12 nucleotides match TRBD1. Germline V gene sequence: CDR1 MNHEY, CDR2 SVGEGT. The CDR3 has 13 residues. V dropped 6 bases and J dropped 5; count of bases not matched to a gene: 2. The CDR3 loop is CASRGTGGHEQYF. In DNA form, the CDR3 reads TGTGCCAGCAGGGGGACAGGGGGCCACGAGCAGTACTTC.